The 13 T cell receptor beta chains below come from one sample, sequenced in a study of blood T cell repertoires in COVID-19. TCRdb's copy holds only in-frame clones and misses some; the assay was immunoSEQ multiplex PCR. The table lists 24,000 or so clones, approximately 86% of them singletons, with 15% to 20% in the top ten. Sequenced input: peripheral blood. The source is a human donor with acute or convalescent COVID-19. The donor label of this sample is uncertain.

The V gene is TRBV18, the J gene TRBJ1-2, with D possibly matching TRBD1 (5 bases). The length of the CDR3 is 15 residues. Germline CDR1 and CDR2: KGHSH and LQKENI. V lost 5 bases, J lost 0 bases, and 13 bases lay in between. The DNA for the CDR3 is TGTGCCAGCTCAGTACAGGACGTGGCTAACTATGGCTACACCTTC. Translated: CASSVQDVANYGYTF.

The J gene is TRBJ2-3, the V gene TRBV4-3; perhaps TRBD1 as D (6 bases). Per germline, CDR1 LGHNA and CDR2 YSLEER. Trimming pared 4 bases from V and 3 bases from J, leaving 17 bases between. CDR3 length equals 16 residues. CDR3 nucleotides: TGCGCCAGCAGCCCCTCCCACAGGGTGAGAACAGATACGCAGTATTTT. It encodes CASSPSHRVRTDTQYF.

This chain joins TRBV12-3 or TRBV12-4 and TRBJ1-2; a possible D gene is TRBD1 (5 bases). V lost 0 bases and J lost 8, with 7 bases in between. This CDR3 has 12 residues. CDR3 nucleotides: TGTGCCAGCAGTTTAGCCGGGGGGGGCTACACCTTC. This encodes CASSLAGGGYTF.

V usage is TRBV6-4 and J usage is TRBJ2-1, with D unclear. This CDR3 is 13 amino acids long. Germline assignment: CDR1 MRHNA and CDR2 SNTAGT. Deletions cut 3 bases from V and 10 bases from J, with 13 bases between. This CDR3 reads CASSEFRRGEQFF. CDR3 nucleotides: TGTGCCAGCAGTGAATTCCGACGAGGCGAGCAGTTCTTC.

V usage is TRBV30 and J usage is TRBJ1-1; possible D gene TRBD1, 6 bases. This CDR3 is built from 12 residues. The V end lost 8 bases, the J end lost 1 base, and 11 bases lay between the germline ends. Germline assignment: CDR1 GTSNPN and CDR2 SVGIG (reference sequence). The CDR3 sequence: CATGGQNTEAFF. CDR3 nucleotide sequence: TGTGCCACCGGGGGGCAGAACACTGAAGCTTTCTTT.

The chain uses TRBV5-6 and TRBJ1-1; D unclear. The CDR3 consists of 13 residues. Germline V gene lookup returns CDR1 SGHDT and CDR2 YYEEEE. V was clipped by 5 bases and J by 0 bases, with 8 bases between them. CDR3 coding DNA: TGTGCCAGCAGGGCGGGGATGAACACTGAAGCTTTCTTT. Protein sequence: CASRAGMNTEAFF.

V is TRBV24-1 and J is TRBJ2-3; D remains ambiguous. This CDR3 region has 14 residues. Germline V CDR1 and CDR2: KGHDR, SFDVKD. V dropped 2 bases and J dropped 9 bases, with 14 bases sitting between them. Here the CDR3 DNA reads TGTGCCACCAGTGATTCGTCCGCCTCAGTGACGCAGTATTTT. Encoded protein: CATSDSSASVTQYF.

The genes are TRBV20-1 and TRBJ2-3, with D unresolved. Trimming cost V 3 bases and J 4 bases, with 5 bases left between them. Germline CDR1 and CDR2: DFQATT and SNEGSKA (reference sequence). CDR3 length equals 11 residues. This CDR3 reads CSARGPDTQYF. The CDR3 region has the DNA TGCAGTGCTAGGGGCCCAGATACGCAGTATTTT.

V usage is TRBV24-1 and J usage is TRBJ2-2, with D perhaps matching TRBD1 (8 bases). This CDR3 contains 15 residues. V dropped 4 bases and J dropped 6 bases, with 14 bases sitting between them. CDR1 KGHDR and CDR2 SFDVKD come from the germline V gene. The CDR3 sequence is CATSDATGGAGELFF. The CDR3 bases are TGTGCCACCAGTGACGCCACAGGGGGGGCCGGGGAGCTGTTTTTT.

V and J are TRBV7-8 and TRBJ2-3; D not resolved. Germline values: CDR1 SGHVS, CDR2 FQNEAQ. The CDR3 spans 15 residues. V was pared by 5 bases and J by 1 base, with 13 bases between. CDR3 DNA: TGTGCCAGCAGCCCCAGCGTTATAGGCACAGATACGCAGTATTTT. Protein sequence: CASSPSVIGTDTQYF. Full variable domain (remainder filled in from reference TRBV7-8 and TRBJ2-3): GAGVSQSPRYKVAKRGQDVALRCDPISGHVSLFWYQQALGQGPEFLTYFQNEAQLDKSGLPSDRFFAERPEGSVSTLKIQRTQQEDSAVYLCASSPSVIGTDTQYFGPGTRLTVL.

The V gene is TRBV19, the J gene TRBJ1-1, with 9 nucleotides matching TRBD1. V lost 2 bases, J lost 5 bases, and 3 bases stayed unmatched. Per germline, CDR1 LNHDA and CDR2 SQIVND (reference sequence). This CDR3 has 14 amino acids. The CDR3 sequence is CASSITGQGTEAFF. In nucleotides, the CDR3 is TGTGCCAGTAGTATAACGGGACAGGGAACTGAAGCTTTCTTT.

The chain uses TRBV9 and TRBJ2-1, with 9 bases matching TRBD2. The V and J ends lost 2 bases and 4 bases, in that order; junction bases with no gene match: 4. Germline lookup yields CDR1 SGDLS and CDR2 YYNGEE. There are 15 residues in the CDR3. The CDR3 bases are TGTGCCAGCAGCGTGCTAGCGGGGACTTACAATGAGCAGTTCTTC. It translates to CASSVLAGTYNEQFF.

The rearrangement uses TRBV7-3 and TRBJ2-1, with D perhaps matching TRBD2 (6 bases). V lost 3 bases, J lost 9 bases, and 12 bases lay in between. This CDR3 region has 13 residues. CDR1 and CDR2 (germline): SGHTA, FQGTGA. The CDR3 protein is CASSFEEGAEQFF. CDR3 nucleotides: TGTGCCAGCAGCTTCGAGGAGGGTGCTGAGCAGTTCTTC.